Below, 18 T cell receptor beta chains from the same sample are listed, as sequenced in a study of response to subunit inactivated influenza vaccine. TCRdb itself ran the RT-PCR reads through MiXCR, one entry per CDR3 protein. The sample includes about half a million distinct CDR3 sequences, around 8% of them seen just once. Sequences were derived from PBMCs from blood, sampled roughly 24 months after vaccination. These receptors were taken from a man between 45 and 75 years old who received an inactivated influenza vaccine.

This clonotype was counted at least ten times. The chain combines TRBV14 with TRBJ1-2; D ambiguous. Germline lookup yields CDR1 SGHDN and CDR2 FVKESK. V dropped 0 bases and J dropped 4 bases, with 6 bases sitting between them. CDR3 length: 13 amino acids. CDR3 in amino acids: CASSQESSYGYTF. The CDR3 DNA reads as TGTGCCAGCAGCCAAGAATCCAGCTATGGCTACACCTTC.

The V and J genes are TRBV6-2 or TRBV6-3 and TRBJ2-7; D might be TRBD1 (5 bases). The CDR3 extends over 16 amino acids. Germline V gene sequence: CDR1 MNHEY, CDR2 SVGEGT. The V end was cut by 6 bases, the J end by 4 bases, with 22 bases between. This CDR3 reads CASRLKGRGTIYEQYF. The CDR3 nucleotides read TGTGCCAGCAGACTAAAGGGAAGGGGCACCATTTACGAGCAGTACTTC.

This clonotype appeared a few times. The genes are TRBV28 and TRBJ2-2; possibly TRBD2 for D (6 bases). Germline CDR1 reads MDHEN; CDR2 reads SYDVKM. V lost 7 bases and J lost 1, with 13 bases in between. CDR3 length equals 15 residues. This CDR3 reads CASMKGTRNTGELFF. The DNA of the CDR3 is TGTGCCAGCATGAAGGGGACTCGGAACACCGGGGAGCTGTTTTTT. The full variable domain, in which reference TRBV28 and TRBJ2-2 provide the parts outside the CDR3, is DVKVTQSSRYLVKRTGEKVFLECVQDMDHENMFWYRQDPGLGLRLIYFSYDVKMKEKGDIPEGYSVSREKKERFSLILESASTNQTSMYLCASMKGTRNTGELFFGEGSRLTVL.

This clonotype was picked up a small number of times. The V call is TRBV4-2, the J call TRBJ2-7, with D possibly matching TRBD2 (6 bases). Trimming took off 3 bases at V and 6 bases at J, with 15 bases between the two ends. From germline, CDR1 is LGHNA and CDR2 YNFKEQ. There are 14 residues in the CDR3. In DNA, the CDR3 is TGTGCCAGCAGCCAGGGCCTCGGGGGATCCGAGCAGTACTTC. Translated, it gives CASSQGLGGSEQYF.

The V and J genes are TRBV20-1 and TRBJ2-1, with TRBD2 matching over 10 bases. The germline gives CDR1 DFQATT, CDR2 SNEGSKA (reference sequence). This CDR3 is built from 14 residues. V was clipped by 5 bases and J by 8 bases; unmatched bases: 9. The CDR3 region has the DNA TGCAGTGCTGGGAGGGCTAGCGGGAGCTATGAGCAGTTCTTC. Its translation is CSAGRASGSYEQFF.

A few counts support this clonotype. The CDR3 coding sequence is TGTGCCATCAGGAGGGGACAGTTTGGAGGAAACACCATATATTTT. Protein product: CAIRRGQFGGNTIYF. This rearrangement joins TRBV10-3 to TRBJ1-3; TRBD1 agrees at 7 bases. V dropped 6 bases and J dropped 4; count of bases not matched to a gene: 9. The CDR3 is 15 residues long. Germline CDR1 reads ENHRY; CDR2 reads SYGVKD.

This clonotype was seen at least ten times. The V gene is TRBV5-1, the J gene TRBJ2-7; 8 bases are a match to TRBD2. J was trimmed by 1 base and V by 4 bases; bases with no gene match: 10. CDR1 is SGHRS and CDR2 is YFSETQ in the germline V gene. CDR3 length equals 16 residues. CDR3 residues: CASSGPGGAGSYEQYF. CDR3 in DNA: TGCGCCAGCAGCGGCCCGGGGGGGGCGGGATCCTACGAGCAGTACTTC.

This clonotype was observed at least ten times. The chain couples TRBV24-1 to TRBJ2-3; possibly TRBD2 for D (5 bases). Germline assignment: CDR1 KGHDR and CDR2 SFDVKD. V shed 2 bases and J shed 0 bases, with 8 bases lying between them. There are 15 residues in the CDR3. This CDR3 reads CATSDSGFSTDTQYF. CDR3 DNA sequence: TGTGCCACCAGTGATTCGGGATTTAGCACAGATACGCAGTATTTT.

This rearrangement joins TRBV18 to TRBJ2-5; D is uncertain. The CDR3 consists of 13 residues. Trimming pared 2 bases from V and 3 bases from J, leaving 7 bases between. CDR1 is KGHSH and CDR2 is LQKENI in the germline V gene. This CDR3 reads CASSPKGKETQYF. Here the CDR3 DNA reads TGTGCCAGCTCACCAAAAGGAAAAGAGACCCAGTACTTC.

DNA for the CDR3: TGCGCCAGCAGCTCGGGGGGGACAGCTAATGAAAAACTGTTTTTT. Protein product: CASSSGGTANEKLFF. The rearrangement uses TRBV5-1 and TRBJ1-4; 7 nucleotides match TRBD1. Germline V gene sequence: CDR1 SGHRS, CDR2 YFSETQ. V was pared by 3 bases and J by 3 bases, with 5 bases of the junction left unmatched. CDR3 size: 15 residues.

The CDR3 here is CASLPLAYGSSPHEQYF. CDR3 coding DNA: TGTGCCAGCTTACCCCTCGCCTACGGGTCTAGTCCCCACGAGCAGTACTTC. V gene TRBV6-2 or TRBV6-3 combines with J gene TRBJ2-7; D is undetermined. Germline CDR1 MNHEY, CDR2 SVGEGT. The CDR3 consists of 17 residues. Between the trimmed V and J ends, which lost 8 bases and 5 bases, there was a span of 28 bases.

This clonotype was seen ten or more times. CDR3 nucleotides: TGCGCCAGCAGCCAAGGGGACAGAACCTTCTATGGCTACACCTTC. Its protein is CASSQGDRTFYGYTF. The chain links TRBV4-3 to TRBJ1-2; TRBD1 aligns across 7 bases. With V trimmed by 1 base and J by 4 bases, 6 bases remained unmatched. The CDR3 runs 15 residues. Germline V lookup: CDR1 LGHNA, CDR2 YSLEER.

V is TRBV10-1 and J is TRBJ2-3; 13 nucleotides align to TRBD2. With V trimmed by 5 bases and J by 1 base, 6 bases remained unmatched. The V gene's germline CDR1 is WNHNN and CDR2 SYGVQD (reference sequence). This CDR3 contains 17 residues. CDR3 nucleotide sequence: TGCGCCAGCAGTTGGACTAGCGGGGGCCTGCGCACAGATACGCAGTATTTT. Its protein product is CASSWTSGGLRTDTQYF.

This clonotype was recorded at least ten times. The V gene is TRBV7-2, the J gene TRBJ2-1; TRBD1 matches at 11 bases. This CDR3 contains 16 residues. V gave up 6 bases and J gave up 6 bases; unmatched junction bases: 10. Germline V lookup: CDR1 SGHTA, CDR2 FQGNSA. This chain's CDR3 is CASRFQGQGVFNEQFF. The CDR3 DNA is TGTGCCAGCAGATTTCAGGGACAGGGGGTTTTCAATGAGCAGTTCTTC.

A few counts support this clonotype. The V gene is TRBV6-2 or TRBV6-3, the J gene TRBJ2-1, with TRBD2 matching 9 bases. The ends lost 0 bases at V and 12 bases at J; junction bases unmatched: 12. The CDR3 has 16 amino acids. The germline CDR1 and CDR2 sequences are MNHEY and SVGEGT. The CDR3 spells CASSYSIMRGGLWQFF. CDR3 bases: TGTGCCAGCAGTTACTCGATTATGCGGGGGGGCCTTTGGCAGTTCTTC.

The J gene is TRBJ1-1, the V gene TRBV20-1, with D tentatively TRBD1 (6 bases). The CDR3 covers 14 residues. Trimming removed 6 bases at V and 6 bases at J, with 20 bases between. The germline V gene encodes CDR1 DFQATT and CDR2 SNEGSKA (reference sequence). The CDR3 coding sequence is TGCAGTGCGGGACGTACAGGGATCTCTTCTGAAGCTTTCTTT. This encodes CSAGRTGISSEAFF.

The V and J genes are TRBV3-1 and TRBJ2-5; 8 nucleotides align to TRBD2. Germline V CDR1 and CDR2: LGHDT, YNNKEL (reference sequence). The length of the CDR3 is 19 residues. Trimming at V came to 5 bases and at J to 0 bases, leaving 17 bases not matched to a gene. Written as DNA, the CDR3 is TGTGCCAGCAGCTCTTCGGTCGCGGGGGGCCAGCTGTACCAAGAGACCCAGTACTTC. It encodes CASSSSVAGGQLYQETQYF.

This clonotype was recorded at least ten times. The CDR3 loop reads CASSLGTTAYEQYF. In DNA, the CDR3 is TGTGCCAGCAGCTTAGGGACAACGGCCTACGAGCAGTACTTC. This chain connects TRBV7-8 to TRBJ2-7, with a tentative D call TRBD1 (5 bases). The CDR3 spans 14 residues. V was pared by 1 base and J by 2 bases, with 9 bases between. The V gene's germline CDR1 is SGHVS and CDR2 FQNEAQ.